This TCR beta chain is drawn from a study of T cells in Graves' hyperthyroidism and ophthalmopathy. Turning to the study itself: Peripheral blood samples were taken at initial diagnosis, prior to any treatment.

RNA transcripts were the template for amplifying TCR beta CDR3 regions. HTBI primers drove first-round RT-PCR of the TCR CDR3. Using its own MiXCR run on the multiplex PCR reads, TCRdb lists one record per CDR3 protein. Here the sample spans approximately 620,000 distinct CDR3 sequences, approximately 16% being singletons. Exclusion followed for patients with uncontrolled infection, other autoimmune disease, pregnancy or lactation. This clonotype was observed at least ten times. Sequencing input: blood. The source is a woman aged 40-49 years with Graves' ophthalmopathy.

This CDR3 reads CASSIDRDRNQPQHF. Here the CDR3 DNA reads TGTGCCAGTAGTATAGATAGGGACCGCAATCAGCCCCAGCATTTT. The chain employs TRBV19 and TRBJ1-5; possibly TRBD1 for D (5 bases). The V end lost 0 bases, the J end lost 2 bases, and 8 bases lay between the germline ends. The CDR3 length is 15 residues. The germline gives CDR1 LNHDA, CDR2 SQIVND (reference sequence).